This entry describes one TCR beta chain. The sample comes from a study of T cell responses to AZD1222 COVID-19 vaccine. Study details: Second doses were pooled across both intervals (about 4 or about 12 weeks).

TCRdb's table, derived via immunoSEQ multiplex PCR, lists solely in-frame clones and lacks some. The sample yields around 130,000 clones, 75% to 90% seen once. This sample comprised peripheral blood, obtained on day 0 of AZD1222 vaccination. The receptor comes from an adult in good health.

CDR3 in DNA: TGTGCCAGCAGTACAGGGGTAACTAAAGGCTACACCTTC. As protein: CASSTGVTKGYTF. The rearrangement uses TRBV6-5 and TRBJ1-2; 7 bases match TRBD1. J gave up 8 bases and V 5 bases, and 8 bases lay outside the gene matches. CDR3 size: 13 residues. CDR1 is MNHEY, CDR2 SVGAGI, per germline.